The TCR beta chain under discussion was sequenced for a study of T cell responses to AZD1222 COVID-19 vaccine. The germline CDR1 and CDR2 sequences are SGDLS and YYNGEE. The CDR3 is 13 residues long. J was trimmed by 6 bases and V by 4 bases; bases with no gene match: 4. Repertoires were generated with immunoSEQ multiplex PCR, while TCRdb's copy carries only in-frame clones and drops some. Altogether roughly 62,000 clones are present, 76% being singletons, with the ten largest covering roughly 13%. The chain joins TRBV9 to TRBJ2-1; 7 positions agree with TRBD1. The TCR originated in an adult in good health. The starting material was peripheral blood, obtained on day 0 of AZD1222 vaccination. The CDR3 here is CASSLGQLNEQFF. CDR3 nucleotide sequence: TGTGCCAGCAGCTTGGGACAGCTCAATGAGCAGTTCTTC.